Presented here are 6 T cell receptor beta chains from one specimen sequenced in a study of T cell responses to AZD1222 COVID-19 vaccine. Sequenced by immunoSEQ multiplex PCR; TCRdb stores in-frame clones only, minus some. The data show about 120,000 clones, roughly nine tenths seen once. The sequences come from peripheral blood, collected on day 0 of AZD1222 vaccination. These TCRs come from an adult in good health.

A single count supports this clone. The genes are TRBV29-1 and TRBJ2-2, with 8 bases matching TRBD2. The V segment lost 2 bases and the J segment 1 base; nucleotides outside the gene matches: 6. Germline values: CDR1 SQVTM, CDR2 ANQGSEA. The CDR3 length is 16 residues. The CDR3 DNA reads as TGCAGCGTTGAATCCCGTCTAGCGGGGAACACCGGGGAGCTGTTTTTT. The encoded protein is CSVESRLAGNTGELFF.

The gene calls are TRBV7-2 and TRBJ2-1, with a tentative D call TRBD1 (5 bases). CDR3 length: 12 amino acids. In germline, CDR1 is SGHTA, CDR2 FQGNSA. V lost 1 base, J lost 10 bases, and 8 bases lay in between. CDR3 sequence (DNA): TGTGCCAGCAGCTTAGACAGGCGGGAGCAGTTCTTC. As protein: CASSLDRREQFF.

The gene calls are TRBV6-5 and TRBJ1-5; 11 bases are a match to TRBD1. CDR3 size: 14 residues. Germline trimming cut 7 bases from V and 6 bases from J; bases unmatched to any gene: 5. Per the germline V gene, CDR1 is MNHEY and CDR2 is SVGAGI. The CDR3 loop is CASTMDRGLQPQHF. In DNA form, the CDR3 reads TGTGCCAGCACCATGGACAGGGGGCTTCAGCCCCAGCATTTT.

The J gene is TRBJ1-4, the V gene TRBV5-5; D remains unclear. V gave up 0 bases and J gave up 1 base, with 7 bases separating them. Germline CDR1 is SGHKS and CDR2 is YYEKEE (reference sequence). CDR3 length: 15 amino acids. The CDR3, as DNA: TGTGCCAGCAGCTTGGCCACGAGAACTAATGAAAAACTGTTTTTT. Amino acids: CASSLATRTNEKLFF.

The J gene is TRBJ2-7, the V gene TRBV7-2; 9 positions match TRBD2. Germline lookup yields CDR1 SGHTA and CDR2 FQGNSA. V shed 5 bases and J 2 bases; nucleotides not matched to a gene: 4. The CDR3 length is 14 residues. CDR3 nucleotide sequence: TGTGCCAGCAGCCAGCGGGGGGCAACCTACGAGCAGTACTTC. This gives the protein CASSQRGATYEQYF.

CDR3: CASSPGGVDEKLFF. DNA of the CDR3: TGTGCCAGCAGCCCCGGGGGCGTTGATGAAAAACTGTTTTTT. The chain is built from TRBV6-5 and TRBJ1-4; TRBD1 is a possible D gene (6 bases). This CDR3 spans 14 amino acids. V lost 6 bases, J lost 6 bases, and 14 bases lay in between. Per germline, CDR1 MNHEY and CDR2 SVGAGI.